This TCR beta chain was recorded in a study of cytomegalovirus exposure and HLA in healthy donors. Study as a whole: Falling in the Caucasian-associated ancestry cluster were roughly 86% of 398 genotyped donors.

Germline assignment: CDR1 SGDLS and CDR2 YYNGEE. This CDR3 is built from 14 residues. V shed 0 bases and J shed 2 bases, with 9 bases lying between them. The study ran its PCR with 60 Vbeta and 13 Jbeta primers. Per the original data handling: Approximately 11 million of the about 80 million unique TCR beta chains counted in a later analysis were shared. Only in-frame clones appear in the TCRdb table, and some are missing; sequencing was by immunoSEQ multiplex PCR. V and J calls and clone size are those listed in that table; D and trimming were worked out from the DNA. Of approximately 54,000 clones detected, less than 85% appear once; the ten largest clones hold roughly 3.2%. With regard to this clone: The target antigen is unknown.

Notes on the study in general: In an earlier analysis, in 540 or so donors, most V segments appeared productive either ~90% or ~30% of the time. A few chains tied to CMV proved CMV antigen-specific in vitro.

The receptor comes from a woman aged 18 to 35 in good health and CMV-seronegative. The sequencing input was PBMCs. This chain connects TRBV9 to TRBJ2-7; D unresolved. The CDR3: CASSVGQAAYEQYF. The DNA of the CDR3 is TGTGCCAGCAGCGTAGGGCAGGCCGCCTACGAGCAGTACTTC.